This T cell receptor (beta chain) appears in the sequencing data of a study of cytomegalovirus exposure and HLA in healthy donors. This clone was recorded a few times. The V segment lost 6 bases and the J segment 3 bases; nucleotides outside the gene matches: 7. CDR1 SEHNR and CDR2 FQNEAQ come from the germline V gene (reference sequence). This CDR3 comprises 14 residues. With 60 Vbeta and 13 Jbeta primers, the PCR was carried out. The table came from immunoSEQ multiplex PCR; TCRdb's copy has only in-frame clones and leaves some out. The table shows around 160,000 clones, with 75% to 90% occurring only once.

Sequencing was performed on PBMCs. This receptor was identified in a woman younger than 30 in good health and CMV-seronegative. The genes are TRBV7-9 and TRBJ1-1; TRBD1 matches 7 bases. The CDR3 spells CASRPGGQHTEAFF. In nucleotides, the CDR3 is TGTGCCAGCAGACCTGGGGGACAGCACACTGAAGCTTTCTTT.